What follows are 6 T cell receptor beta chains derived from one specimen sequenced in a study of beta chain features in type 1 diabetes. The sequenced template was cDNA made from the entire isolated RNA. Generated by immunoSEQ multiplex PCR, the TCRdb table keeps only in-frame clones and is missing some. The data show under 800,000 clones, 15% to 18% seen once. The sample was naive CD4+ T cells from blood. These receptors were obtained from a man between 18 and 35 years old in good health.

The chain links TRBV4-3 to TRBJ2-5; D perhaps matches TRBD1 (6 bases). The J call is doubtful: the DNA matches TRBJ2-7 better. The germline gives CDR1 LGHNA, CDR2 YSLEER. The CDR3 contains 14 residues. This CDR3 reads CASSQAGVGGEQYF. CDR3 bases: TGCGCCAGCAGCCAAGCAGGGGTAGGCGGCGAGCAGTACTTC.

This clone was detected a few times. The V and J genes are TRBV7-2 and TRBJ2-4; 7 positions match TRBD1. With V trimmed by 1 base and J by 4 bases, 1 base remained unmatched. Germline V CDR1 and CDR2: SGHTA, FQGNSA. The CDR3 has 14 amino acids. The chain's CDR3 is CASSLGQGKNIQYF. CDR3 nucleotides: TGTGCCAGCAGCTTAGGACAGGGAAAAAACATTCAGTACTTC.

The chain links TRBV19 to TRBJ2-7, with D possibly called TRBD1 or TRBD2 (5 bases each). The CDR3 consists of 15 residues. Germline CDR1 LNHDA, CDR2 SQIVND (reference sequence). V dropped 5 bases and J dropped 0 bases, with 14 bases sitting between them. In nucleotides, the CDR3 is TGTGCCAGTAGTCGGGACCGAAGGAGCTCCTACGAGCAGTACTTC. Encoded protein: CASSRDRRSSYEQYF.

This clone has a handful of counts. This CDR3 is CASSPGTGGTSNQPQHF. The DNA of the CDR3 is TGCGCCAGCAGCCCTGGGACAGGGGGCACAAGCAATCAGCCCCAGCATTTT. The chain links TRBV5-1 to TRBJ1-5, with 12 positions matching TRBD1. Germline V gene lookup returns CDR1 SGHRS and CDR2 YFSETQ. V gave up 4 bases and J gave up 1 base; unmatched junction bases: 6. CDR3 length: 17 amino acids.

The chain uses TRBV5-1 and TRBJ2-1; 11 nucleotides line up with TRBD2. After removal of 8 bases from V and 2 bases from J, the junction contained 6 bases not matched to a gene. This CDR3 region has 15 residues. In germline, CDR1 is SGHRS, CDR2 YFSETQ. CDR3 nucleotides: TGCGCCAGTCAGCCGACTAGCGGGACCTACAATGAGCAGTTCTTC. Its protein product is CASQPTSGTYNEQFF. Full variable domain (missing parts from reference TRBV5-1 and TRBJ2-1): KAGVTQTPRYLIKTRGQQVTLSCSPISGHRSVSWYQQTPGQGLQFLFEYFSETQRNKGNFPGRFSGRQFSNSRSEMNVSTLELGDSALYLCASQPTSGTYNEQFFGPGTRLTVL.

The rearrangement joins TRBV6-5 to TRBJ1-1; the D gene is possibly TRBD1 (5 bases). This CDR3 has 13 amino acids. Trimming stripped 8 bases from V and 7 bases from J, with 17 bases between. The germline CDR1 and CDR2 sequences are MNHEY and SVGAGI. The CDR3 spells CASGTGTLREAFF. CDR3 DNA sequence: TGTGCCAGCGGAACGGGGACGCTTCGTGAAGCTTTCTTT.